Listed here are 5 T cell receptor beta chains from one sample, sequenced in a study of cytomegalovirus exposure and HLA in healthy donors. The PCR contained 60 Vbeta and 13 Jbeta primers. Assay: immunoSEQ multiplex PCR; the TCRdb copy retains only in-frame clones and omits some. The sample has 160,000 or so clones, 65% to 75% seen once. The sequenced material came from PBMCs. These receptors all stem from a human donor in good health.

The V gene is TRBV13, the J gene TRBJ2-7; TRBD2 agrees at 10 bases. Trimming cost V 4 bases and J 9 bases; bases outside gene matches: 18. The germline CDR1 and CDR2 sequences are PRHDT and FYEKMQ (reference sequence). The CDR3 runs 17 residues. This chain's CDR3 is CASSSVTYVGLAVVQYF. The DNA for the CDR3 is TGTGCCAGCAGCTCCGTTACCTACGTAGGACTAGCGGTTGTGCAGTACTTC.

The V and J genes are TRBV7-2 and TRBJ2-4; D may be TRBD2 (6 bases). CDR3 length: 14 amino acids. Trimming left V 4 bases short and J 2 bases short, with 9 bases between. CDR1 and CDR2 (germline): SGHTA, FQGNSA. The CDR3 here is CASSSGLTKNIQYF. The CDR3 DNA sequence: TGTGCCAGCAGCTCGGGACTGACCAAAAACATTCAGTACTTC.

The chain employs TRBV6-1 and TRBJ2-7; TRBD1 aligns across 7 bases. The CDR3 covers 13 residues. Germline CDR1 reads MNHNS; CDR2 reads SASEGT. With V trimmed by 4 bases and J by 3 bases, 3 bases remained unmatched. CDR3 region: CASSVWDSYEQYF. The CDR3 coding sequence is TGTGCCAGCAGTGTGTGGGACAGCTACGAGCAGTACTTC.

The table lists this clone with a few counts. The chain uses TRBV7-9 and TRBJ2-7; the match to TRBD1 covers 9 bases. The CDR3 spans 17 residues. V was clipped by 3 bases and J by 0 bases; unmatched bases: 9. Germline-derived CDR1 and CDR2 are SEHNR and FQNEAQ (reference sequence). The CDR3, as DNA: TGTGCCAGCAGCTTGACCATCCGGACAGGGGCCTCCTACGAGCAGTACTTC. It yields the protein CASSLTIRTGASYEQYF. Full variable domain (outside the CDR3, taken from reference TRBV7-9 and TRBJ2-7): DTGVSQNPRHKITKRGQNVTFRCDPISEHNRLYWYRQTLGQGPEFLTYFQNEAQLEKSRLLSDRFSAERPKGSFSTLEIQRTEQGDSAMYLCASSLTIRTGASYEQYFGPGTRLTVT.

The J gene is TRBJ1-6, the V gene TRBV11-2; D may be TRBD1 (5 bases). This CDR3 region has 18 residues. The V end lost 1 base, the J end lost 11 bases, and 24 bases lay between the germline ends. Germline V gives CDR1 SGHAT, CDR2 FQNNGV. The CDR3 DNA sequence: TGTGCCAGCAGCTTAGGGGGCCTTATGAGGTCCAATTTGGCACCCCTCCACTTT. Translating gives CASSLGGLMRSNLAPLHF.